This T cell receptor beta chain emerged from a study of control samples from healthy donors and cancer patients. Trimming removed 8 bases from V and 6 bases from J, with 14 bases in between. This CDR3 spans 13 amino acids. CDR1 and CDR2 from the germline V gene are MNHEY and SMNVEV (reference sequence). TCRdb keeps only in-frame clones here, not all; method: immunoSEQ multiplex PCR. Of 90,000 to 110,000 clones in the sample, roughly 91% were seen once. What was sequenced was blood. This clonotype was obtained from a woman between 50 and 59 years old in good health. This chain links TRBV27 with TRBJ2-4, with D perhaps TRBD2 (6 bases). DNA of the CDR3: TGTGCCAGCCTCGGACTACTCACAAACATTCAGTACTTC. As protein: CASLGLLTNIQYF.